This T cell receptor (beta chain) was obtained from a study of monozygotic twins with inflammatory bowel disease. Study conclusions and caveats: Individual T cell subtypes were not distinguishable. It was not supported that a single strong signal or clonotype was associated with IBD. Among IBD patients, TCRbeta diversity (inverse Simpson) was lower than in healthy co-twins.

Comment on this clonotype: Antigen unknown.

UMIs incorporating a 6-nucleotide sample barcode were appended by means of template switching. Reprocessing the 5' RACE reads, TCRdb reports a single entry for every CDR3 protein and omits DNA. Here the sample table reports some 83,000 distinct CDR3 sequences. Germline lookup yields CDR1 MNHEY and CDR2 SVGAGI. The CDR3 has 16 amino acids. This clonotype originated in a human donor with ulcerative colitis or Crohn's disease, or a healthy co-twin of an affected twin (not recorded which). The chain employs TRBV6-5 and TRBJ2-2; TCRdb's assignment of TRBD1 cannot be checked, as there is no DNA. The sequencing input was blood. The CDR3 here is CASSSPRGLRTGELFF.